This entry features one T cell receptor beta chain sequence. Libraries were prepared by immunoSEQ multiplex PCR; TCRdb keeps only in-frame clonotypes and omits some of them. Of fewer than 350,000 clones detected, roughly 93% appear once; the ten largest clones hold about 2%. Cohort allocation depended upon clinical history that participants reported. The record originates from a study of blood T cell repertoires in COVID-19. Material: PBMCs or T cells enriched from blood (not recorded which). This TCR was sampled from a woman between 40 and 50 years old with acute COVID-19.

The CDR3 reads CAIAWEGRNQPQHF. The DNA for the CDR3 is TGTGCCATCGCGTGGGAGGGGCGCAATCAGCCCCAGCATTTT. This chain links TRBV6-5 with TRBJ1-5, with D tentatively TRBD1 (5 bases). Trimming took 10 bases from V and 2 from J, leaving 15 bases between them. Germline V gene data show CDR1 as MNHEY and CDR2 as SVGAGI. CDR3 size: 14 residues.